Each of the 2 T cell receptor beta chains below was sequenced from the same sample in a study of CD8 T cells in ankylosing spondylitis. TCRdb re-called the 5' RACE reads through MiXCR, storing one row per CDR3 protein. The sample lists 200,000 to 250,000 distinct CDR3 sequences, roughly a tenth occurring once. The sequenced sample consisted of blood, either unsorted or a sorted T cell fraction (not recorded which). The receptors here all came from a male donor with ankylosing spondylitis or in good health (not recorded which).

The chain couples TRBV29-1 to TRBJ2-7; possible D gene TRBD2, 7 bases. Germline lookup yields CDR1 SQVTM and CDR2 ANQGSEA. The length of the CDR3 is 11 residues. Here the CDR3 DNA reads TGCAGTGCTGGCGGGGGCAACGAGCAGTACTTC. It specifies CSAGGGNEQYF.

The chain employs TRBV29-1 and TRBJ2-1, with 8 bases that match TRBD2. Per the germline V gene, CDR1 is SQVTM and CDR2 is ANQGSEA. After removal of 4 bases from V and 6 bases from J, the junction contained 11 bases not matched to a gene. The CDR3 consists of 15 residues. The CDR3 coding sequence is TGCAGCGTTGTGAGTCCCAGCGGGAGTTCCAATGAGCAGTTCTTC. Its translation: CSVVSPSGSSNEQFF.